The source of this TCR beta chain is a study of blood T cells in healthy people across ages. Findings and caveats of the study: Older age went with lower TCR beta diversity per million T cells, in a roughly linear way.

Healthy individuals of Caucasian origin from Russia, aged about 6 to 95, served as donors. A word on this clonotype: The antigen remains undetermined.

It was with a sample-barcoded 5' primer and a J-beta primer mix that a second PCR of roughly 6 to 12 cycles was run. From the 5' RACE reads, TCRdb called clonotypes with MiXCR, one entry per CDR3 protein. The sample carries roughly 800,000 distinct CDR3 sequences, roughly 50% recorded once. This receptor was taken from a man of 80 years or more in good health. Sequencing used blood.

For the CDR3, the DNA is TGCAGTGCTTGGGAAGAACGATATGGCTACACCTTC. Residues: CSAWEERYGYTF. The rearrangement joins TRBV20-1 to TRBJ1-2, with no clear D. Looked up from germline, CDR1 is DFQATT and CDR2 is SNEGSKA (reference sequence). The CDR3 length is 12 residues. V was shortened by 5 bases and J by 5 bases, with 12 bases between the two germline ends.